The 24 T cell receptor beta chains given below trace back to one sample, sequenced in a study of blood T cell repertoires in COVID-19. Libraries were prepared by immunoSEQ multiplex PCR; TCRdb keeps only in-frame clonotypes and omits some of them. The data show under 250,000 clones, around 86% seen once. Sequencing was carried out using peripheral blood. The receptors stem from a woman aged 55-69 years who had recovered from COVID-19.

The chain carries TRBV6-2 or TRBV6-3 and TRBJ2-6; TRBD1 aligns across 11 bases. The CDR3 contains 21 residues. Trimming cost V 6 bases and J 4 bases; bases outside gene matches: 20. The germline CDR1 and CDR2 sequences are MNHEY and SVGEGT. The CDR3 DNA follows: TGTGCCAGCAGCCATTCTCTTTTATCCGGGACAGGGGGTATGGGGGCCAACGTCCTGACTTTC. It translates to CASSHSLLSGTGGMGANVLTF.

The gene calls are TRBV7-8 and TRBJ2-2, with 10 bases identical to TRBD2. The germline CDR1 and CDR2 sequences are SGHVS and FQNEAQ. The CDR3 spans 17 residues. After removal of 1 base from V and 1 base from J, the junction contained 3 bases not matched to a gene. CDR3: CASSLEGLALNTGELFF. Here the CDR3 DNA reads TGTGCCAGCAGCTTAGAGGGACTAGCGCTGAACACCGGGGAGCTGTTTTTT.

J is TRBJ2-1 and V is TRBV7-8; TRBD2 aligns across 8 bases. Germline V gene sequence: CDR1 SGHVS, CDR2 FQNEAQ. This CDR3 comprises 16 residues. J lost 6 bases, V lost 0 bases, and 7 bases had no gene match. For the CDR3, the DNA is TGTGCCAGCAGCTTAGCGCCGGCGGGGGGCGTCAATGAGCAGTTCTTC. Its translation is CASSLAPAGGVNEQFF.

This chain uses TRBV29-1 with TRBJ2-5, with D perhaps matching TRBD2 (6 bases). Trimming pared 4 bases from V and 5 bases from J, leaving 17 bases between. Germline assignment: CDR1 SQVTM and CDR2 ANQGSEA. The CDR3 spans 14 residues. This chain's CDR3 is CSVGSGTAGETQYF. For the CDR3, the DNA is TGCAGCGTTGGGTCGGGGACTGCTGGGGAGACCCAGTACTTC.

The chain joins TRBV7-9 to TRBJ2-1; 16 bases fit TRBD2. Per germline, CDR1 SEHNR and CDR2 FQNEAQ (reference sequence). The CDR3 contains 19 residues. Losses at the gene ends were 4 bases for V and 4 bases for J; bases not matched to a gene: 10. CDR3 region: CASSSLPGTSGGGYNEQFF. DNA of the CDR3: TGTGCCAGCAGCTCCCTTCCCGGGACTAGCGGGGGGGGATACAATGAGCAGTTCTTC.

The rearrangement joins TRBV3-1 (or the pseudogene TRBV3-2) to TRBJ2-1; 14 positions agree with TRBD2. Germline V CDR1 and CDR2: LGHDT, YNNKEL (reference sequence). V gave up 0 bases and J gave up 7 bases; unmatched junction bases: 5. CDR3 length: 17 residues. As DNA, the CDR3 is TGTGCCAGCAGCCAAGAAGTGGGACTAGCGGGGGAAAATGAGCAGTTCTTC. Protein sequence: CASSQEVGLAGENEQFF.

As to this clone: The sample has other DNA sequences that encode this CDR3 too. V is TRBV5-4 and J is TRBJ2-5; D is perhaps TRBD1 (5 bases). Germline loops: CDR1 SGHNT, CDR2 YYREEE (reference sequence). The ends were cut back, 1 base at V and 1 base at J, with 5 bases in the middle. This CDR3 is 13 amino acids long. CDR3 protein: CASSLRGQETQYF. The CDR3 coding sequence is TGTGCCAGCAGCTTGAGGGGCCAAGAGACCCAGTACTTC.

The chain joins TRBV24-1 to TRBJ1-5, with 7 bases identical to TRBD1. Germline-derived CDR1 and CDR2 are KGHDR and SFDVKD. CDR3 length: 15 residues. The V gene end was trimmed by 3 bases and the J gene end by 9 bases; junction bases not matched to a gene: 10. CDR3 sequence (DNA): TGTGCCACCAGTGATGGGACACTCCAGGGGGGGCCCCAGCATTTT. Amino acids: CATSDGTLQGGPQHF.

The chain links TRBV2 to TRBJ1-3; D possibly corresponds to TRBD1 (5 bases). Germline V gene lookup returns CDR1 SNHLY and CDR2 FYNNEI. The CDR3 loop spans 16 amino acids. Trimming took 6 bases from V and 0 from J, leaving 15 bases between them. DNA of the CDR3: TGTGCCAGCAGGGGGGACTTCCTTTCCTCTGGAAACACCATATATTTT. Amino acid sequence: CASRGDFLSSGNTIYF.

This clone was seen a single time. This rearrangement joins TRBV4-1 to TRBJ2-5; 10 bases align to TRBD2. Germline CDR1 and CDR2: MGHRA and YSYEKL. The CDR3 runs 15 residues. Trimming took 1 base from V and 3 from J; bases not matched to a gene: 2. The DNA of the CDR3 is TGCGCCAGCAGCCAAGGGCTAGCGGGAGAAGAGACCCAGTACTTC. Translated, it gives CASSQGLAGEETQYF.

This clone was detected a few times. The rearrangement links TRBV28 to TRBJ2-1; D is possibly TRBD1 (5 bases). The V gene lost 7 bases and the J gene lost 4 bases, with 11 bases spanning the gap. Germline CDR1 MDHEN, CDR2 SYDVKM. This CDR3 comprises 13 residues. The CDR3 DNA sequence: TGTGCCAGCACCCCAGGGCCTTACAATGAGCAGTTCTTC. Encoded protein: CASTPGPYNEQFF.

The chain employs TRBV29-1 and TRBJ1-2; D call uncertain. This CDR3 has 13 amino acids. The germline V and J ends were trimmed by 7 bases and 3 bases, with 15 bases remaining between them. In germline, CDR1 is SQVTM, CDR2 ANQGSEA. As DNA, the CDR3 is TGCAGCGCCGGTGAAGGGCGGGACTATGGCTACACCTTC. Translated, it gives CSAGEGRDYGYTF.

The chain joins TRBV6-5 to TRBJ2-5; D might be TRBD1 (5 bases). V dropped 5 bases and J dropped 1 base, with 11 bases sitting between them. The CDR3 covers 14 residues. Germline V lookup: CDR1 MNHEY, CDR2 SVGAGI. CDR3 residues: CASSTQTAQETQYF. In DNA, the CDR3 is TGTGCCAGCAGTACGCAGACAGCCCAAGAGACCCAGTACTTC.

The V and J genes are TRBV6-5 and TRBJ2-3; the match to TRBD2 covers 8 bases. Germline loops: CDR1 MNHEY, CDR2 SVGAGI. The CDR3 consists of 13 residues. The ends lost 9 bases at V and 0 bases at J; junction bases unmatched: 2. CDR3 DNA: TGTGCCAGTAAGCGGGGGAGCACAGATACGCAGTATTTT. Translation gives CASKRGSTDTQYF.

The chain couples TRBV5-5 to TRBJ2-5; 9 bases align to TRBD1. This CDR3 has 15 residues. Losses at the gene ends were 3 bases for V and 5 bases for J; bases not matched to a gene: 8. Germline loops: CDR1 SGHKS, CDR2 YYEKEE (reference sequence). CDR3 sequence reads: CASSSLTGGGETQYF. The CDR3 DNA reads as TGTGCCAGCAGCTCACTTACAGGGGGCGGGGAGACCCAGTACTTC.

A single count supports this clone. The chain uses TRBV21-1 and TRBJ2-7; TRBD1, as called in the table, went unchecked against the DNA. TRBV21-1 is reported as a pseudogene. The CDR3 consists of 17 residues. The CDR3 here is CASSPSPTGLRAYEQYF. CDR3 DNA sequence: TGTGCCAGCAGCCCCTCCCCGACAGGGCTCAGGGCCTACGAGCAGTACTTC.

This rearrangement joins TRBV19 to TRBJ1-2; no definite D call. CDR1 and CDR2 (germline): LNHDA, SQIVND (reference sequence). V dropped 5 bases and J dropped 0 bases, with 10 bases sitting between them. The CDR3 has 14 residues. The DNA for the CDR3 is TGTGCCAGTAGTTGGCAGGCCGCTAACTATGGCTACACCTTC. Its translation is CASSWQAANYGYTF.

This chain connects TRBV2 to TRBJ2-3, with D possibly TRBD2 on 5 matching bases. Germline CDR1 SNHLY, CDR2 FYNNEI. The CDR3 length is 16 residues. Trimming took off 5 bases at V and 6 bases at J, with 21 bases between the two ends. CDR3 DNA sequence: TGTGCCAGCAGTCAAAAACTACTAGGAAACTCGGATACGCAGTATTTT. Protein sequence: CASSQKLLGNSDTQYF. The full variable domain, completed using reference TRBV2 and TRBJ2-3, is EPEVTQTPSHQVTQMGQEVILRCVPISNHLYFYWYRQILGQKVEFLVSFYNNEISEKSEIFDDQFSVERPDGSNFTLKIRSTKLEDSAMYFCASSQKLLGNSDTQYFGPGTRLTVL.

For this clone: A much larger clone lies one base from this, so it may be a read error. The chain's CDR3 is CASSYGVNTEAFF. The CDR3 DNA is TGTGCCAGCAGCTACGGGGTGAACACTGAAGCTTTCTTT. The chain recombines TRBV7-2 with TRBJ1-1, with D unresolved. The germline V gene has CDR1 SGHTA and CDR2 FQGNSA. This CDR3 region has 13 residues. Trimming removed 4 bases from V and 0 bases from J, with 6 bases in between.

In this sample, this clone turned up once. The rearrangement uses TRBV6-5 and TRBJ1-6; D is ambiguous. Between the trimmed V and J ends, which lost 0 bases and 13 bases, there was a span of 7 bases. The CDR3 contains 12 residues. The germline V gene has CDR1 MNHEY and CDR2 SVGAGI. CDR3 nucleotides: TGTGCCAGCAGTTACTCTCTAGGCCCCCTCCACTTT. It translates to CASSYSLGPLHF.

This chain links TRBV5-4 with TRBJ1-3; maybe TRBD1 (5 bases). The CDR3 is made up of 16 amino acids. Per germline, CDR1 SGHNT and CDR2 YYREEE (reference sequence). The V end was cut by 0 bases, the J end by 0 bases, with 10 bases between. The CDR3 bases are TGTGCCAGCAGCTTGGGGGCAGGGCCCTCTGGAAACACCATATATTTT. Its protein is CASSLGAGPSGNTIYF.

The CDR3 reads CAISDVDRGYNSPLHF. The CDR3 DNA follows: TGTGCCATCAGTGATGTGGACAGGGGCTATAATTCACCCCTCCACTTT. The V call is TRBV10-3, the J call TRBJ1-6; 9 bases fit TRBD1. Germline CDR1 and CDR2: ENHRY and SYGVKD. CDR3 length: 16 residues. V dropped 3 bases and J dropped 3; count of bases not matched to a gene: 3.

The chain carries TRBV4-3 and TRBJ1-6, with 9 bases lining up with TRBD1. Trimming at V came to 4 bases and at J to 9 bases, leaving 10 bases not matched to a gene. Germline lookup yields CDR1 LGHNA and CDR2 YSLEER. CDR3 size: 16 residues. The CDR3: CASSPLPGTGISPLHF. In nucleotides, the CDR3 is TGCGCCAGCAGCCCCCTTCCCGGGACAGGGATTTCACCCCTCCACTTT.

This clone appeared once. This chain uses TRBV6-5 with TRBJ1-2, with D maybe TRBD1 (5 bases). Trimming cost V 6 bases and J 8 bases, with 13 bases left between them. CDR3 length: 12 residues. The germline gives CDR1 MNHEY, CDR2 SVGAGI. In DNA, the CDR3 is TGTGCCAGCAGCAAGGGGTTTAAGGGCTACACCTTC. This gives the protein CASSKGFKGYTF.